The 26 T cell receptor beta chains listed next were all sequenced from one sample in a study of chemoradiotherapy in HPV16-positive cancers (dated 2022 in TCRdb). To prepare the library, the immunoSEQ multiplex PCR assay was applied. Not all clones reach the TCRdb copy of this immuneACCESS table, which keeps in-frame sequences only. Checked studies attribute under half of the gap to unresolved V genes and leave the rest unexplained. In all, the sample holds approximately 15,000 clones, and 60% to 75% of those were seen once. Roughly 9.7% of the sample is in the top ten clones. This specimen was taken from a patient who underwent chemoradiotherapy. The receptor source for this set is a human donor with HPV-associated anogenital cancer.

V is TRBV4-1 and J is TRBJ1-4; D is uncertain. Trimming took off 1 base at V and 8 bases at J, with 14 bases between the two ends. From germline, CDR1 is MGHRA and CDR2 YSYEKL. The CDR3 spans 15 residues. The DNA of the CDR3 is TGCGCCAGCAGCCAAGGATCGGGCTTTGGGGAAAAACTGTTTTTT. Its translation: CASSQGSGFGEKLFF.

This sequence joins TRBV11-1 and TRBJ2-2, with TRBD2 matching over 8 bases. Germline V lookup: CDR1 SGHAT, CDR2 FQDESV (reference sequence). The ends lost 1 base at V and 0 bases at J; junction bases unmatched: 7. This CDR3 is built from 18 residues. The chain's CDR3 is CASSLVPSGYANTGELFF. In DNA form, the CDR3 reads TGTGCCAGCAGCTTAGTTCCTAGCGGGTACGCGAACACCGGGGAGCTGTTTTTT.

CDR3 bases: TGTGCCATCAGTGGAGCACCGAATCAGCCCCAGCATTTT. Protein: CAISGAPNQPQHF. The chain is built from TRBV10-3 and TRBJ1-5; D not certain. Trimming took 4 bases from V and 4 from J, leaving 8 bases between them. Germline lookup yields CDR1 ENHRY and CDR2 SYGVKD. This CDR3 has 13 amino acids.

The chain joins TRBV30 to TRBJ2-5; D is uncertain. CDR3 length: 11 residues. Per germline, CDR1 GTSNPN and CDR2 SVGIG (reference sequence). With 2 bases removed from V and 9 bases from J, the gap between germline ends came to 10 bases. CDR3 in amino acids: CAWSFRGAQYF. CDR3 in DNA: TGTGCCTGGAGTTTCCGAGGAGCCCAGTACTTC.

This clone came up a few times. V gene TRBV4-2 combines with J gene TRBJ1-1; no reliable D call. CDR1 is LGHNA and CDR2 is YNFKEQ in the germline V gene. This CDR3 has 15 residues. V lost 1 base, J lost 1 base, and 10 bases lay in between. The CDR3 loop reads CASSQAEFGNTEAFF. The CDR3 bases are TGTGCCAGCAGCCAAGCCGAATTCGGGAACACTGAAGCTTTCTTT.

The chain is built from TRBV19 and TRBJ2-7; either TRBD1 or TRBD2 may fit D (6 bases each). The germline V gene has CDR1 LNHDA and CDR2 SQIVND (reference sequence). The CDR3 consists of 12 residues. V lost 10 bases, J lost 5 bases, and 15 bases lay in between. The CDR3 reads CATSWRGDEQYF. CDR3 nucleotide sequence: TGTGCCACCAGTTGGAGGGGGGACGAGCAGTACTTC.

The chain has TRBV29-1 and TRBJ2-5; TRBD2 matches at 11 bases. The DNA end is more similar to TRBJ2-7, so the J call may be wrong. CDR1 and CDR2 (germline): SQVTM, ANQGSEA. This CDR3 has 13 residues. The CDR3: CSVSGLADYEQYF. In nucleotides, the CDR3 is TGCAGCGTTTCGGGACTAGCGGATTACGAGCAGTACTTC.

The CDR3 loop reads CASSLSAENTEAFF. CDR3 DNA sequence: TGCGCCAGCAGCTTGTCCGCAGAGAACACTGAAGCTTTCTTT. The chain recombines TRBV5-1 with TRBJ1-1; the D is unclear. The CDR3 is 14 residues long. CDR1 is SGHRS, CDR2 YFSETQ, per germline. The V gene lost 1 base and the J gene lost 1 base, with 8 bases spanning the gap.

This clone was detected only once. V and J are TRBV5-1 and TRBJ2-5; no clear D gene. This CDR3 spans 12 amino acids. Germline V gene sequence: CDR1 SGHRS, CDR2 YFSETQ. Trimming removed 4 bases at V and 5 bases at J, with 9 bases between. The CDR3 DNA reads as TGCGCCAGCAGCCCGCCGGAGGAGACCCAGTACTTC. It specifies CASSPPEETQYF. Full variable domain (remainder filled in from reference TRBV5-1 and TRBJ2-5): KAGVTQTPRYLIKTRGQQVTLSCSPISGHRSVSWYQQTPGQGLQFLFEYFSETQRNKGNFPGRFSGRQFSNSRSEMNVSTLELGDSALYLCASSPPEETQYFGPGTRLLVL.

The CDR3 here is CAWSVWDSANYGYTF. CDR3 nucleotides: TGTGCCTGGAGTGTATGGGACAGTGCTAACTATGGCTACACCTTC. The chain combines TRBV30 with TRBJ1-2; TRBD1 matches 7 bases. The germline V gene has CDR1 GTSNPN and CDR2 SVGIG (reference sequence). J lost 0 bases, V lost 0 bases, and 4 bases had no gene match. The CDR3 runs 15 residues.

The chain's CDR3 is CASSERGRGAGELFF. In DNA, the CDR3 is TGTGCCAGCAGCGAGAGGGGGCGCGGGGCCGGGGAGCTGTTTTTT. V usage is TRBV9 and J usage is TRBJ2-2; weak D call: TRBD1 (7 bases). The CDR3 is made up of 15 amino acids. The germline V gene has CDR1 SGDLS and CDR2 YYNGEE. Deletions cut 3 bases from V and 6 bases from J, with 15 bases between.

The genes are TRBV28 and TRBJ2-2; 9 bases map to TRBD2. V was pared by 7 bases and J by 6 bases, with 6 bases of the junction left unmatched. Germline CDR1 and CDR2: MDHEN and SYDVKM. This CDR3 is built from 14 residues. CDR3 sequence reads: CASTDSGSAGELFF. DNA of the CDR3: TGTGCCAGCACTGATAGCGGGAGCGCCGGGGAGCTGTTTTTT.

This sequence joins TRBV27 and TRBJ2-3; no clear D gene. Germline V CDR1 and CDR2: MNHEY, SMNVEV (reference sequence). Trimming shortened V by 6 bases and J by 0 bases, and 16 bases separated the two germline ends. There are 16 residues in the CDR3. The CDR3 sequence is CASRNQIPISTDTQYF. The CDR3 DNA follows: TGTGCCAGCAGGAACCAGATCCCCATTAGCACAGATACGCAGTATTTT.

This clone was recorded once. The chain carries TRBV4-2 and TRBJ2-7, with TRBD2 matching over 11 bases. Germline CDR1 is LGHNA and CDR2 is YNFKEQ. The ends lost 3 bases at V and 2 bases at J; junction bases unmatched: 3. The CDR3 runs to 15 residues. The CDR3 DNA reads as TGTGCCAGCAGCCATGAACTAGCGGGAGCCTACGAGCAGTACTTC. Encoded protein: CASSHELAGAYEQYF.

The chain links TRBV5-6 to TRBJ1-2; unclear D gene. The CDR3 is 15 residues long. Germline CDR1 and CDR2: SGHDT and YYEEEE. Trimming took off 4 bases at V and 2 bases at J, with 15 bases between the two ends. The CDR3 sequence is CASSPNLDLNYGYTF. CDR3 sequence (DNA): TGTGCCAGCAGCCCTAACCTGGACCTGAACTATGGCTACACCTTC.

The rearrangement links TRBV6-1 to TRBJ2-5; D may be TRBD1 (6 bases). The CDR3 runs 14 residues. Per germline, CDR1 MNHNS and CDR2 SASEGT. V was pared by 8 bases and J by 2 bases, with 15 bases between. CDR3 sequence: CASLSGTIQETQYF. As DNA, the CDR3 is TGTGCCAGCCTTTCCGGGACAATACAAGAGACCCAGTACTTC.

The chain has TRBV5-4 and TRBJ2-2; D might be TRBD1 (5 bases). The V gene lost 7 bases and the J gene lost 6 bases, with 16 bases spanning the gap. CDR3 size: 14 residues. Germline V gene data show CDR1 as SGHNT and CDR2 as YYREEE (reference sequence). The CDR3 DNA follows: TGTGCCAGCGGGGCCCGAGGCCCCTCCGGGGAGCTGTTTTTT. Translating gives CASGARGPSGELFF.

The CDR3 protein is CASSLESGRETQYF. In nucleotides, the CDR3 is TGTGCCAGCAGCTTAGAGTCAGGGAGAGAGACCCAGTACTTC. This rearrangement joins TRBV7-9 to TRBJ2-5; D possibly uses TRBD1 or TRBD2 (5 bases each). CDR3 length: 14 amino acids. Trimming shortened V by 1 base and J by 4 bases, and 10 bases separated the two germline ends. CDR1 is SEHNR, CDR2 FQNEAQ, per germline (reference sequence).

This clone came up once. V is TRBV30 and J is TRBJ2-7; possibly TRBD2 for D (5 bases). This CDR3 has 14 residues. The V gene's germline CDR1 is GTSNPN and CDR2 SVGIG (reference sequence). V gave up 7 bases and J gave up 5 bases, with 21 bases separating them. CDR3 DNA sequence: TGTGCCTATACCCGACTAAGAGAATCCCACGAGCAGTACTTC. This codes for CAYTRLRESHEQYF.

V usage is TRBV7-3 and J usage is TRBJ1-6; 7 nucleotides match TRBD1. This CDR3 comprises 14 residues. Per the germline V gene, CDR1 is SGHTA and CDR2 is FQGTGA. V dropped 2 bases and J dropped 8; count of bases not matched to a gene: 3. The CDR3 nucleotides are TGTGCCAGCAGCTTAGGGGACAGAGATTCACCCCTCCACTTT. Protein: CASSLGDRDSPLHF.

The chain uses TRBV6-1 and TRBJ1-1; D unresolved. The CDR3 has 13 residues. With 7 bases removed from V and 4 bases from J, the gap between germline ends came to 13 bases. Germline CDR1 MNHNS, CDR2 SASEGT. For the CDR3, the DNA is TGTGCCAGCATTGCGGGCTATACCACTGAAGCTTTCTTT. This sequence encodes CASIAGYTTEAFF.

This clone was recorded a few times. The CDR3 nucleotides are TGCGCCAGCAGCCCGGGACTAGCGTGGGAGACCCAGTACTTC. It is translated as CASSPGLAWETQYF. This chain uses TRBV4-1 with TRBJ2-5, with 10 bases that match TRBD2. The CDR3 is 14 residues long. Germline CDR1 MGHRA, CDR2 YSYEKL. V gave up 4 bases and J gave up 5 bases; unmatched junction bases: 4.

V is TRBV11-2 and J is TRBJ1-1; D gene uncertain. The ends were cut back, 3 bases at V and 2 bases at J, with 10 bases in the middle. Germline V lookup: CDR1 SGHAT, CDR2 FQNNGV. This CDR3 spans 14 amino acids. The CDR3 DNA sequence: TGTGCCAGCAGCTTCGAACACAGAAACACTGAAGCTTTCTTT. Its translation: CASSFEHRNTEAFF. The whole variable domain, filled in from reference TRBV11-2 and TRBJ1-1, reads EAGVAQSPRYKIIEKRQSVAFWCNPISGHATLYWYQQILGQGPKLLIQFQNNGVVDDSQLPKDRFSAERLKGVDSTLKIQPAKLEDSAVYLCASSFEHRNTEAFFGQGTRLTVV.

The V and J genes are TRBV6-6 and TRBJ2-1, with 8 bases fitting TRBD2. The CDR3 consists of 15 residues. V lost 2 bases, J lost 10 bases, and 10 bases stayed unmatched. Germline CDR1 MNHNY, CDR2 SVGAGI (reference sequence). CDR3 bases: TGTGCCAGCAGTTACCGCGGGACTAGGATAGGCGAGCAGTTCTTC. This sequence encodes CASSYRGTRIGEQFF.

The rearrangement uses TRBV6-6 and TRBJ1-4, with a weak D call TRBD1 (5 bases). The CDR3 runs to 16 residues. Trimming cost V 4 bases and J 5 bases, with 17 bases left between them. Germline loops: CDR1 MNHNY, CDR2 SVGAGI (reference sequence). Here the CDR3 DNA reads TGTGCCAGCAGTTCCACCACGAGGGGCGAGAATGAAAAACTGTTTTTT. The encoded protein is CASSSTTRGENEKLFF.

This clone was counted a few times. The chain joins TRBV5-1 to TRBJ1-1, with D perhaps matching TRBD1 (5 bases). Germline loops: CDR1 SGHRS, CDR2 YFSETQ. Trimming took 4 bases from V and 3 from J, leaving 16 bases between them. The CDR3 extends over 15 amino acids. The CDR3 DNA sequence: TGCGCCAGCAGCAGAGAAGGACCGGGGGACACTGAAGCTTTCTTT. Translating gives CASSREGPGDTEAFF.